This T cell receptor beta chain was retrieved from a study of post-analysis software for immune sequencing data. Study findings and constraints: A handful of TRBV segments occurring more often in patients than controls included TRBV5-6, TRBV5-1 and TRBV20-1. People with multiple sclerosis had a significantly lower normalized Chao1 diversity than controls did.

CDR1 and CDR2 (germline): DFQATT, SNEGSKA (reference sequence). V gave up 1 base and J gave up 6 bases; unmatched junction bases: 4. CDR3 length equals 13 residues. Only a few counts were recorded for this clonotype. Antigen: not known. Prepared libraries of TCR beta cDNA carried unique molecular identifiers. The yield from around 1 to 10 million T cells was 500,000 or so cDNA molecules in total. Via MiXCR, TCRdb re-called the PCR reads, giving one row per CDR3 protein. The sample consists of roughly 170,000 distinct CDR3 sequences, roughly 31% of them appearing once. Sequenced input: blood. This clonotype originated in a girl aged 10-17 years with multiple sclerosis. The chain combines TRBV20-1 with TRBJ2-3, with TRBD2 matching 7 bases. The DNA of the CDR3 is TGCAGTGCTAGAGGCGGGAGTGGTGATACGCAGTATTTT. Its protein product is CSARGGSGDTQYF.